This is a list of T cell receptor beta chains from one sample in a study of cytomegalovirus exposure and HLA in healthy donors. Libraries were prepared by immunoSEQ multiplex PCR; TCRdb keeps only in-frame clonotypes and omits some of them. The sample lists 150,000 to 160,000 clones; approximately 86% were seen once. The specimen was PBMCs. These receptors originate from a human donor in good health. The CDR3 runs from the conserved cysteine through the conserved F or W. The D gene is left open where the match is weak. Only some rows state a clone size, as once, few, many or a class for expanded clones.

-	-	TRBJ2-3	TRBV27	CASWKSDRLWSTDTQYF	TGTGCCAGCTGGAAATCTGACAGGCTATGGAGCACAGATACGCAGTATTTT
-	-	TRBJ2-7	TRBV4-1	CASSQDLSFDYEQYF	TGCGCCAGCAGCCAAGACTTGAGTTTCGACTACGAGCAGTACTTC
-	TRBD2	TRBJ2-3	TRBV6-4	CASSDSGGSTDTQYF	TGTGCCAGCAGTGACTCGGGCGGGAGTACAGATACGCAGTATTTT
-	TRBD2	TRBJ2-7	TRBV10-2	CASSLIAGAYEQYF	TGCGCCAGCAGTTTAATAGCGGGGGCCTACGAGCAGTACTTC
-	-	TRBJ1-1	TRBV2	CASSEVAVMNTEAFF	TGTGCCAGCAGTGAAGTTGCAGTGATGAACACTGAAGCTTTCTTT
-	-	TRBJ1-5	TRBV28	CASGAIVLVSNQPQHF	TGTGCCAGTGGAGCTATCGTGCTTGTTAGCAATCAGCCCCAGCATTTT
once	-	TRBJ1-1	TRBV6-5	CASSWRLGGIAEAFF	TGTGCCAGCAGTTGGAGACTCGGGGGTATTGCTGAAGCTTTCTTT
-	TRBD2	TRBJ2-1	TRBV27	CASSETPGLAGWGEQFF	TGTGCCAGCAGTGAAACCCCGGGACTAGCGGGTTGGGGTGAGCAGTTCTTC
few	TRBD1	TRBJ1-2	TRBV2	CASSIGQGTNGYTF	TGTGCCAGCAGCATAGGACAGGGGACCAATGGCTACACCTTC
-	TRBD1	TRBJ1-2	TRBV7-2	CASSLDRGSYGYTF	TGTGCCAGCAGCTTAGACAGGGGATCTTATGGCTACACCTTC
-	-	TRBJ2-1	TRBV2	CASSDRNSIVNEQFF	TGTGCCAGCAGTGACAGGAATTCTATAGTGAATGAGCAGTTCTTC
-	-	TRBJ2-5	TRBV18	CASSPGQQETQYF	TGTGCCAGCTCACCAGGACAGCAAGAGACCCAGTACTTC
-	-	TRBJ1-1	TRBV7-9	CASSAGVTEAFF	TGTGCCAGCAGCGCAGGGGTTACTGAAGCTTTCTTT
few	-	TRBJ1-2	TRBV2	CASRTETNYGYTF	TGTGCCAGCAGGACAGAGACTAACTATGGCTACACCTTC
-	TRBD1	TRBJ2-5	TRBV6-1	CASTKIQGAGETQYF	TGTGCCAGCACCAAGATACAGGGGGCCGGAGAGACCCAGTACTTC
-	-	TRBJ1-5	TRBV6-6	CASSYSGGGQPQHF	TGTGCCAGCAGTTACTCCGGCGGGGGTCAGCCCCAGCATTTT
-	TRBD1	TRBJ2-1	TRBV5-1	CASSSVATGNEQFF	TGCGCCAGCAGCTCGGTGGCGACAGGGAATGAGCAGTTCTTC
-	-	TRBJ1-3	TRBV7-7	CASSLAGGPSSGNTIYF	TGTGCTAGCAGCTTAGCGGGGGGGCCCAGCTCTGGAAACACCATATATTTT
-	-	TRBJ1-2	TRBV6-1	CASTLKRNYGYTF	TGTGCCAGCACTTTGAAGCGGAACTATGGCTACACCTTC
-	-	TRBJ2-1	TRBV2	CASSDFGNEQFF	TGTGCCAGCAGTGATTTCGGTAATGAGCAGTTCTTC
few	-	TRBJ1-5	TRBV19	CASTQGGFGPQHF	TGTGCCAGTACCCAGGGTGGGTTTGGACCCCAGCATTTT
-	-	TRBJ2-7	TRBV6-6	CASGEPEVGYEQYF	TGTGCCAGCGGCGAGCCAGAGGTGGGCTACGAGCAGTACTTC
-	-	TRBJ2-2	TRBV15	CATSRRQKNTGELFF	TGTGCCACCAGCAGAAGACAGAAGAACACCGGGGAGCTGTTTTTT
-	TRBD2	TRBJ2-7	TRBV7-8	CASSEAGTSGGLGYEQYF	TGTGCCAGCAGCGAAGCCGGGACTAGCGGGGGGCTGGGCTACGAGCAGTACTTC
-	TRBD2	TRBJ2-3	TRBV30	CAWRPAGTTDTQYF	TGTGCCTGGAGGCCAGCGGGAACCACAGATACGCAGTATTTT
-	-	TRBJ1-2	TRBV12-5	CAWRGSWSYTF	TGTGCTTGGAGGGGAAGTTGGAGCTACACCTTC
-	TRBD1	TRBJ1-5	TRBV5-4	CASSRGQGPNQPQHF	TGTGCCAGCAGCCGTGGACAGGGGCCCAATCAGCCCCAGCATTTT
-	-	TRBJ1-2	TRBV28	CASSSWDTPNYGYTF	TGTGCCAGCTCCTCCTGGGACACACCTAACTATGGCTACACCTTC
few	-	TRBJ1-1	TRBV4-2	CASSQRPNTEAFF	TGTGCCAGCAGCCAACGTCCGAACACTGAAGCTTTCTTT
-	-	TRBJ1-1	TRBV27	CATPVGQSENTEAFF	TGTGCCACCCCAGTGGGCCAATCGGAGAACACTGAAGCTTTCTTT
-	-	TRBJ2-7	TRBV9	CASSVAGTSSYEQYF	TGTGCCAGCAGCGTAGCAGGGACTTCTTCCTACGAGCAGTACTTC
-	-	TRBJ1-5	TRBV28	CASSLNQPQHF	TGTGCCAGCAGTCTGAATCAGCCCCAGCATTTT
-	TRBD2	TRBJ2-7	TRBV28	CASSFWRERNEQYF	TGTGCCAGCAGTTTCTGGCGGGAGAGGAACGAGCAGTACTTC
-	-	TRBJ2-5	TRBV7-9	CASGGLFQETQYF	TGTGCCAGCGGAGGCCTTTTCCAGGAGACCCAGTACTTC
-	-	TRBJ2-6	TRBV30	CAWRARGFSSGANVLTF	TGTGCCTGGAGGGCGAGAGGTTTTAGCTCTGGGGCCAACGTCCTGACTTTC
few	-	TRBJ1-1	TRBV4-2	CASSSGQYTEAFF	TGTGCCAGCAGTTCAGGGCAGTACACTGAAGCTTTCTTT
-	-	TRBJ1-5	TRBV7-7	CASRAAYSNQPQHF	TGTGCTAGCAGGGCCGCTTATAGCAATCAGCCCCAGCATTTT
-	-	TRBJ1-2	TRBV23-1	CASSHHGGASFYGYTF	TGCGCCAGCAGTCACCATGGGGGGGCCTCCTTCTATGGCTACACCTTC
-	-	TRBJ2-7	TRBV5-4	CASSLASSHEQYF	TGTGCCAGCAGCTTGGCGTCTTCCCACGAGCAGTACTTC
few	-	TRBJ1-6	TRBV27	CASSFWDTSLSPLHF	TGTGCCAGCAGTTTCTGGGACACTTCTCTTTCACCCCTCCACTTT
-	TRBD1	TRBJ2-1	TRBV29-1	CSSTGTGVDNEQFF	TGCAGCTCCACCGGGACAGGGGTGGACAATGAGCAGTTCTTC
-	TRBD1	TRBJ1-5	TRBV5-1	CASSLEGAGNQPQHF	TGCGCCAGCAGCTTGGAGGGGGCAGGCAATCAGCCCCAGCATTTT
few	-	TRBJ2-2	TRBV5-1	CASSRQGLNTGELFF	TGCGCCAGCAGCCGCCAGGGCCTGAACACCGGGGAGCTGTTTTTT
once	-	TRBJ1-2	TRBV5-1	CASSLAQGTGYGYTF	TGCGCCAGCAGCTTGGCACAGGGAACGGGCTATGGCTACACCTTC
-	-	TRBJ2-3	TRBV9	CASSVVGGANTDTQYF	TGTGCCAGCAGCGTAGTCGGCGGGGCGAACACAGATACGCAGTATTTT
-	-	TRBJ1-1	TRBV5-5	CASSLGVMNTEAFF	TGTGCCAGCAGCTTGGGCGTCATGAACACTGAAGCTTTCTTT